This T cell receptor (beta chain) was profiled in a study of T-cell reconstitution after alpha-beta-depleted transplantation in children. Study observations and caveats: Expanded graft clones, several hundred of them, were reportedly the source of alpha-beta T cells about two months after transplant.

During its preparation, the TCRbeta library received unique molecular identifiers. TCRdb called the PCR reads again in MiXCR, with one record for every CDR3 protein. In the table there are hundreds of thousands of distinct CDR3 sequences, approximately 15% of which are singletons. Trimming cost V 1 base and J 1 base, with 14 bases left between them. The CDR3 totals 17 residues. This clonotype was detected only a few times. Its antigen is not known. This sequence was found in a male patient younger than 18 who had a stem cell transplant for acute lymphoblastic leukemia, so the T cells may come from the graft donor. The chain joins TRBV12-3 or TRBV12-4 to TRBJ1-5, with D perhaps matching TRBD1 (6 bases). The sample here was PBMCs, mostly from graft donor cells, taken 360 days after TCRalphabeta/CD19-depleted stem cell transplant. The CDR3 DNA reads TGTGCCAGCAGTTTAGGGTGGGGACAATTAAGCAATCAGCCCCAGCATTTT. Translated, it gives CASSLGWGQLSNQPQHF.